This is a list of T cell receptor beta chains from one sample in a study of T-cell memory formation after mild COVID-19. TCRdb reprocessed the 5' RACE reads via MiXCR and lists one record per CDR3 protein. The sample holds over 55,000 distinct CDR3 sequences, more than 9% seen once. What was sequenced was PBMCs or a T cell subset sorted from them (not recorded which). The source of these receptors is a man aged 18 to 29 who had mild COVID-19 (a few samples of this study predate the infection). Cell type and time point are not known. The CDR3 runs from the conserved cysteine through the conserved F or W. The D gene is left open where the match is weak. Clone size is not always given. Where it is, it says once, few, many or a class for expanded clones.

v_call: TRBV12-3/TRBV12-4; j_call: TRBJ2-3; d_call: TRBD1; clone_size: .; cdr3_aa: CASSWDRGPDTQYF; cdr3_nt: TGTGCCAGCAGTTGGGACAGGGGGCCAGATACGCAGTATTTT
v_call: TRBV7-9; j_call: TRBJ2-5; d_call: TRBD2; clone_size: .; cdr3_aa: CASSSLAGIQETQYF; cdr3_nt: TGTGCCAGCAGCTCGCTAGCGGGGATACAAGAGACCCAGTACTTC
v_call: TRBV5-1; j_call: TRBJ2-2; d_call: .; clone_size: .; cdr3_aa: CASSLTRELFF; cdr3_nt: TGCGCCAGCAGCTTGACCCGGGAGCTGTTTTTT
v_call: TRBV6-2/TRBV6-3; j_call: TRBJ1-2; d_call: TRBD1; clone_size: few; cdr3_aa: CASSRPGTGNYGYTF; cdr3_nt: TGTGCCAGCAGTCGACCCGGGACAGGCAACTATGGCTACACCTTC
v_call: TRBV29-1; j_call: TRBJ2-2; d_call: .; clone_size: few; cdr3_aa: CSVESVSHTGELFF; cdr3_nt: TGCAGCGTTGAATCTGTTTCTCACACCGGGGAGCTGTTTTTT
v_call: TRBV6-4; j_call: TRBJ2-1; d_call: .; clone_size: many; cdr3_aa: CASSASFVANEQFF; cdr3_nt: TGTGCCAGCAGTGCTAGCTTTGTCGCCAATGAGCAGTTCTTC
v_call: TRBV7-2; j_call: TRBJ1-2; d_call: .; clone_size: .; cdr3_aa: CDSSRITEYNYGYTF; cdr3_nt: TGTGACAGCAGCCGAATCACAGAGTACAACTATGGCTACACCTTC
v_call: TRBV4-2; j_call: TRBJ2-3; d_call: .; clone_size: .; cdr3_aa: CASRRDEDTQYF; cdr3_nt: TGTGCCAGCAGACGCGACGAAGATACGCAGTATTTT
v_call: TRBV20-1; j_call: TRBJ2-1; d_call: .; clone_size: many; cdr3_aa: CSANRWGERVNEQFF; cdr3_nt: TGCAGTGCCAACCGTTGGGGGGAGAGGGTCAATGAGCAGTTCTTC
v_call: TRBV20-1; j_call: TRBJ2-5; d_call: TRBD1; clone_size: many; cdr3_aa: CSARAPGQGNGEETQYF; cdr3_nt: TGCAGTGCTAGAGCACCGGGACAGGGGAACGGCGAGGAGACCCAGTACTTC
v_call: TRBV7-3; j_call: TRBJ2-2; d_call: .; clone_size: .; cdr3_aa: CASSPYDGNTGELFF; cdr3_nt: TGTGCCAGCAGTCCTTATGACGGGAACACCGGGGAGCTGTTTTTT
v_call: TRBV3-1; j_call: TRBJ1-3; d_call: .; clone_size: once; cdr3_aa: CASSQDGSSGNTIYF; cdr3_nt: TGTGCCAGCAGCCAAGACGGGAGCTCTGGAAACACCATATATTTT
v_call: TRBV5-1; j_call: TRBJ2-5; d_call: .; clone_size: few; cdr3_aa: CASSLNPANLETQYF; cdr3_nt: TGCGCCAGCAGCCTAAATCCCGCCAACTTGGAGACCCAGTACTTC
v_call: TRBV20-1; j_call: TRBJ2-7; d_call: TRBD2; clone_size: many; cdr3_aa: CSALAGGSSYEQYF; cdr3_nt: TGCAGTGCCCTAGCGGGGGGGAGCTCCTACGAGCAGTACTTC
v_call: TRBV7-9; j_call: TRBJ1-1; d_call: TRBD1; clone_size: .; cdr3_aa: CASSTRDISGGLEAFF; cdr3_nt: TGTGCCAGCAGTACAAGGGACATCTCAGGGGGGCTTGAAGCTTTCTTT
v_call: TRBV20-1; j_call: TRBJ2-5; d_call: TRBD2; clone_size: few; cdr3_aa: CSARDRLTSGGAETQYF; cdr3_nt: TGCAGTGCTAGAGACCGATTGACTAGCGGGGGGGCGGAGACCCAGTACTTC
v_call: TRBV5-1; j_call: TRBJ1-1; d_call: .; clone_size: few; cdr3_aa: CASSFGTAGNTEAFF; cdr3_nt: TGCGCCAGCAGCTTCGGGACGGCTGGGAACACTGAAGCTTTCTTT
v_call: TRBV5-4; j_call: TRBJ1-1; d_call: .; clone_size: few; cdr3_aa: CASTEPGHMNTEAFF; cdr3_nt: TGTGCCAGCACCGAGCCGGGACATATGAACACTGAAGCTTTCTTT
v_call: TRBV6-5; j_call: TRBJ1-5; d_call: .; clone_size: .; cdr3_aa: CASRLEGYSNQPQHF; cdr3_nt: TGTGCCAGCAGACTCGAGGGCTATAGCAATCAGCCCCAGCATTTT
v_call: TRBV5-1; j_call: TRBJ2-7; d_call: .; clone_size: few; cdr3_aa: CASSPDSGSSYEQYF; cdr3_nt: TGCGCCAGCAGCCCCGACAGTGGCAGTTCCTACGAGCAGTACTTC
v_call: TRBV2; j_call: TRBJ2-3; d_call: TRBD1; clone_size: .; cdr3_aa: CASSLQGSEDTQYF; cdr3_nt: TGTGCCAGCAGCCTACAGGGGAGTGAAGATACGCAGTATTTT
v_call: TRBV7-3; j_call: TRBJ2-3; d_call: .; clone_size: .; cdr3_aa: CASSSGRRTGDTQYF; cdr3_nt: TGTGCCAGCAGCTCAGGGAGGAGGACAGGAGATACGCAGTATTTT
v_call: TRBV3-1; j_call: TRBJ2-3; d_call: .; clone_size: many; cdr3_aa: CASRQTLSADTQYF; cdr3_nt: TGTGCCAGCAGGCAGACGTTGTCGGCCGATACGCAGTATTTT
v_call: TRBV7-2; j_call: TRBJ1-1; d_call: .; clone_size: .; cdr3_aa: CASSLRGKATEAFF; cdr3_nt: TGTGCCAGCAGCTTGCGGGGAAAAGCCACTGAAGCTTTCTTT
v_call: TRBV5-6; j_call: TRBJ1-2; d_call: .; clone_size: many; cdr3_aa: CASSLAGPTYGYTF; cdr3_nt: TGTGCCAGCAGCTTAGCAGGACCGACCTATGGCTACACCTTC
v_call: TRBV10-2; j_call: TRBJ1-6; d_call: TRBD1; clone_size: .; cdr3_aa: CASSHPIRDSNSPLHF; cdr3_nt: TGCGCCAGCAGTCACCCGATACGGGACAGTAATTCACCCCTCCACTTT
v_call: TRBV11-2; j_call: TRBJ2-7; d_call: .; clone_size: few; cdr3_aa: CASSYTGTQSAFEQYF; cdr3_nt: TGTGCCAGCAGTTATACCGGGACTCAATCGGCCTTCGAGCAGTACTTC
v_call: TRBV20-1; j_call: TRBJ2-3; d_call: .; clone_size: many; cdr3_aa: CSARPLESGADTQYF; cdr3_nt: TGCAGTGCTAGACCCTTAGAATCGGGCGCAGATACGCAGTATTTT
v_call: TRBV27; j_call: TRBJ2-3; d_call: .; clone_size: few; cdr3_aa: CASSLRTYTDTQYF; cdr3_nt: TGTGCCAGCAGTTTAAGGACTTACACAGATACGCAGTATTTT
v_call: TRBV5-1; j_call: TRBJ2-1; d_call: .; clone_size: .; cdr3_aa: CASSLSPGIRTNEQFF; cdr3_nt: TGCGCCAGCAGCTTGAGTCCGGGGATAAGGACCAATGAGCAGTTCTTC
v_call: TRBV4-2; j_call: TRBJ2-3; d_call: .; clone_size: few; cdr3_aa: CASSQERVDTQYF; cdr3_nt: TGTGCCAGCAGCCAAGAAAGGGTGGATACGCAGTATTTT
v_call: TRBV5-4; j_call: TRBJ2-5; d_call: TRBD1; clone_size: .; cdr3_aa: CASSLNRDRVFF; cdr3_nt: TGTGCCAGCAGCTTGAACCGGGACAGGGTGTTCTTC
v_call: TRBV7-3; j_call: TRBJ2-1; d_call: .; clone_size: many; cdr3_aa: CASSKQGGRNNEQFF; cdr3_nt: TGTGCCAGCAGCAAACAGGGTGGTAGGAACAATGAGCAGTTCTTC
v_call: TRBV7-2; j_call: TRBJ2-4; d_call: .; clone_size: few; cdr3_aa: CASRETGLIVSPERNIQYF; cdr3_nt: TGTGCCAGCAGGGAAACAGGGTTGATTGTCTCTCCGGAGAGAAACATTCAGTACTTC
v_call: TRBV7-3; j_call: TRBJ2-3; d_call: TRBD1; clone_size: few; cdr3_aa: CASSFRQGPTDTQYF; cdr3_nt: TGTGCCAGCAGCTTTAGACAGGGGCCCACAGATACGCAGTATTTT
v_call: TRBV4-3; j_call: TRBJ2-2; d_call: .; clone_size: few; cdr3_aa: CASSQEGFTGELFF; cdr3_nt: TGCGCCAGCAGCCAAGAGGGATTCACCGGGGAGCTGTTTTTT
v_call: TRBV6-2/TRBV6-3; j_call: TRBJ2-7; d_call: TRBD1; clone_size: few; cdr3_aa: CASRATGSSYEQYF; cdr3_nt: TGTGCCAGCAGAGCGACAGGGAGCTCCTACGAGCAGTACTTC